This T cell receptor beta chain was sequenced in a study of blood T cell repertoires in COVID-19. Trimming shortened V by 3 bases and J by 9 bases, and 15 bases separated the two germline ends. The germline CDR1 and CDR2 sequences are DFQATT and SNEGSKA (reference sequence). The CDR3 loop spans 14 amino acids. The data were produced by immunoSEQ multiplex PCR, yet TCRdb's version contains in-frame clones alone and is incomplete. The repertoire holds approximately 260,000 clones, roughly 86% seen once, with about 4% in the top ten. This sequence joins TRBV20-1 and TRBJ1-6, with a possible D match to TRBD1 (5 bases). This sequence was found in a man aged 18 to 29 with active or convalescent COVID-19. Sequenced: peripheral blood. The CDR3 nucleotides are TGCAGTGCTAGTCGCCGACAGAACGGTTCACCCCTCCACTTT. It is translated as CSASRRQNGSPLHF.